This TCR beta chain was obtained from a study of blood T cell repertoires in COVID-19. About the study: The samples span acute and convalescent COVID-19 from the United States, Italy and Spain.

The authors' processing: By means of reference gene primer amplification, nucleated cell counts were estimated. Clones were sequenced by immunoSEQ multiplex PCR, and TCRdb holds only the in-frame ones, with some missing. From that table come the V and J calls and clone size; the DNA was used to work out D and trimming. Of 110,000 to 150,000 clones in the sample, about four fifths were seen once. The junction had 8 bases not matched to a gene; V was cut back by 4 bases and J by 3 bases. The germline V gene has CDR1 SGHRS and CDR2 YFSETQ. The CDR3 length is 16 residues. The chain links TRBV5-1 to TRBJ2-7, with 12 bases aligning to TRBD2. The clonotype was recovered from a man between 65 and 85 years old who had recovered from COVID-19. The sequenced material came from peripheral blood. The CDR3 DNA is TGCGCCAGCAGCCCCGGGACTAGCGGGTATAACTACGAGCAGTACTTC. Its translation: CASSPGTSGYNYEQYF.